This T cell receptor beta chain was captured by sequencing in a study of cytomegalovirus exposure and HLA in healthy donors. Trimming stripped 2 bases from V and 2 bases from J, with 13 bases between. Germline assignment: CDR1 MNHEY and CDR2 SMNVEV (reference sequence). This CDR3 region has 15 residues. Produced via immunoSEQ multiplex PCR; TCRdb's table is partial and in-frame only. Of over 250,000 clones listed, 80% to 90% are singletons. This clone was seen a single time. The V gene is TRBV27, the J gene TRBJ2-7, with TRBD1 as a possible D gene (5 bases). Sequences were obtained from PBMCs. The receptor was derived from a woman younger than 30 in good health and CMV-seronegative. The DNA of the CDR3 is TGTGCCAGCAGTTTACGGTCACAGGAAGCCTACGAGCAGTACTTC. Its translation: CASSLRSQEAYEQYF.